This T cell receptor beta chain was obtained from a study of blood T cell repertoires in COVID-19. The wider study: Donors in the United States, Italy and Spain gave samples during acute or convalescent COVID-19.

In the source study's methods: Amplifying reference gene primers gave estimates of nucleated cell counts. Data came from immunoSEQ multiplex PCR; TCRdb stores just in-frame clones and leaves some out. V, J and clone size reflect that table, while D and trimming were determined from the DNA. Of 65,000 to 90,000 clones in the sample, about 88% are singletons; the top ten hold over 7%. The sequence came from a man aged 50-60 years with acute or convalescent COVID-19. Material: peripheral blood.

The CDR3 bases are TGTGCCACCAGCAGGGGAAACAGGGTCACCGGGGAGCTGTTTTTT. The encoded protein is CATSRGNRVTGELFF. V is TRBV15 and J is TRBJ2-2; D might be TRBD1 (6 bases). The CDR3 spans 15 residues. Trimming cost V 3 bases and J 4 bases, with 12 bases left between them. Germline CDR1 LNHNV, CDR2 YYDKDF (reference sequence). Complete variable domain (other parts from reference TRBV15 and TRBJ2-2): DAMVIQNPRYQVTQFGKPVTLSCSQTLNHNVMYWYQQKSSQAPKLLFHYYDKDFNNEADTPDNFQSRRPNTSFCFLDIRSPGLGDTAMYLCATSRGNRVTGELFFGEGSRLTVL.